A single sample gave rise to the 16 T cell receptor beta chains below, sequenced in a study of cytomegalovirus exposure and HLA in healthy donors. Data came from immunoSEQ multiplex PCR; TCRdb stores just in-frame clones and leaves some out. The repertoire consists of 200,000 or so clones, with roughly 80% occurring once and the leading ten covering approximately 7%. The sample was PBMCs. These receptor sequences come from a man younger than 30 in good health and CMV-seropositive.

This sequence joins TRBV11-3 and TRBJ1-1, with TRBD1 identical over 8 bases. The CDR3 runs to 14 residues. Trimming removed 5 bases from V and 2 bases from J; junction bases left unmatched: 4. CDR1 is SGHNT and CDR2 is YENEEA in the germline V gene. CDR3 in amino acids: CASSEGQGNTEAFF. In DNA form, the CDR3 reads TGTGCCAGCAGCGAAGGACAGGGCAACACTGAAGCTTTCTTT.

The rearrangement uses TRBV7-8 and TRBJ2-2, with a tentative D call TRBD2 (6 bases). The germline V gene encodes CDR1 SGHVS and CDR2 FQNEAQ. The CDR3 is 14 amino acids. The V end was cut by 3 bases, the J end by 7 bases, with 12 bases between. CDR3 protein: CASSFGGMRGELFF. The DNA for the CDR3 is TGTGCCAGCAGCTTTGGCGGGATGCGCGGGGAGCTGTTTTTT. Using reference TRBV7-8 and TRBJ2-2 for the parts outside the CDR3, the full variable domain is GAGVSQSPRYKVAKRGQDVALRCDPISGHVSLFWYQQALGQGPEFLTYFQNEAQLDKSGLPSDRFFAERPEGSVSTLKIQRTQQEDSAVYLCASSFGGMRGELFFGEGSRLTVL.

The chain joins TRBV6-1 to TRBJ2-7; TRBD2 agrees at 9 bases. The CDR3 extends over 15 amino acids. The V gene's germline CDR1 is MNHNS and CDR2 SASEGT. J lost 7 bases, V lost 2 bases, and 9 bases had no gene match. CDR3 loop: CASSESSGIAREQYF. The CDR3 nucleotides are TGTGCCAGCAGTGAATCTAGCGGGATCGCCAGGGAGCAGTACTTC.

The chain joins TRBV27 to TRBJ2-7; 12 nucleotides align to TRBD2. Germline loops: CDR1 MNHEY, CDR2 SMNVEV (reference sequence). This CDR3 is 15 amino acids long. J lost 3 bases, V lost 5 bases, and 5 bases had no gene match. CDR3 coding DNA: TGTGCCAGCAGTCAACAGACTAGCGGGGGCTACGAGCAGTACTTC. It codes for CASSQQTSGGYEQYF.

The chain recombines TRBV7-2 with TRBJ1-1; tentatively, D is TRBD1 (6 bases). CDR3 length: 12 amino acids. The V and J ends lost 5 bases and 7 bases respectively, with 11 bases between them. Germline V gene sequence: CDR1 SGHTA, CDR2 FQGNSA. The chain's CDR3 is CASSRQANEAFF. The CDR3 nucleotides are TGTGCCAGCAGCCGACAGGCGAATGAAGCTTTCTTT.

J is TRBJ2-7 and V is TRBV5-1; 9 nucleotides align to TRBD1. The germline CDR1 and CDR2 sequences are SGHRS and YFSETQ. V dropped 3 bases and J dropped 5; count of bases not matched to a gene: 12. The CDR3 is 16 residues long. CDR3 sequence (DNA): TGCGCCAGCAGCTCGGAACCGGGACAGGGTTGGAACGAGCAGTACTTC. Residues: CASSSEPGQGWNEQYF.

V gene TRBV11-2 combines with J gene TRBJ2-1; 10 bases match TRBD2. Germline CDR1 is SGHAT and CDR2 is FQNNGV. Unmatched junction bases numbered 10, after V lost 4 bases and J lost 7 bases. The CDR3 runs to 16 residues. This chain's CDR3 is CASSSLAGERRNEQFF. The CDR3 region has the DNA TGTGCCAGCAGCTCCCTAGCGGGAGAAAGAAGGAATGAGCAGTTCTTC.

V usage is TRBV5-4 and J usage is TRBJ1-2; D is perhaps TRBD1 (5 bases). V was trimmed by 7 bases and J by 7 bases, leaving 20 bases between them. The length of the CDR3 is 14 residues. Germline loops: CDR1 SGHNT, CDR2 YYREEE (reference sequence). The CDR3 is CASRLRQLSAGYTF. The CDR3 bases are TGTGCCAGCCGTCTTCGACAGCTCTCGGCTGGCTACACCTTC.

V is TRBV6-5 and J is TRBJ2-7, with D possibly being TRBD2 (6 bases). The CDR3 length is 12 residues. Germline V gene data show CDR1 as MNHEY and CDR2 as SVGAGI. Trimming took 6 bases from V and 6 from J, leaving 12 bases between them. DNA for the CDR3: TGTGCCAGCAGATTTCAGGGAGGCGAGCAGTACTTC. Its protein product is CASRFQGGEQYF.

The V call is TRBV15, the J call TRBJ2-1, with a weak D call TRBD2 (5 bases). The CDR3 consists of 14 residues. From germline, CDR1 is LNHNV and CDR2 YYDKDF (reference sequence). V lost 8 bases and J 2 bases, leaving 13 bases between the germline ends. Written as DNA, the CDR3 is TGTGCCACCTGGATGGTCGGGGCCTACAATGAGCAGTTCTTC. This codes for CATWMVGAYNEQFF.

This clone was recorded once. The genes are TRBV6-1 and TRBJ2-2; D is perhaps TRBD1 (5 bases). The CDR3 totals 15 residues. Germline CDR1 MNHNS, CDR2 SASEGT. Deletions cut 2 bases from V and 4 bases from J, with 11 bases between. As DNA, the CDR3 is TGTGCCAGCAGTGAAAGGGGCTATGGCACCGGGGAGCTGTTTTTT. It codes for CASSERGYGTGELFF.

The chain links TRBV4-1 to TRBJ2-1, with 12 positions matching TRBD2. There are 18 residues in the CDR3. CDR1 and CDR2 from the germline V gene are MGHRA and YSYEKL. Trimming removed 6 bases from V and 4 bases from J; junction bases left unmatched: 13. The CDR3 spells CASRRLAGVLRGYNEQFF. The CDR3 DNA is TGCGCCAGCAGGAGACTAGCGGGAGTCCTCCGAGGGTACAATGAGCAGTTCTTC.

The J gene is TRBJ2-7, the V gene TRBV4-3, with D maybe TRBD1 (6 bases). Looked up from germline, CDR1 is LGHNA and CDR2 is YSLEER. CDR3 length: 15 residues. V was pared by 0 bases and J by 3 bases, with 12 bases between. CDR3 bases: TGCGCCAGCAGCCAAGATAGGGGGACCTTCTACGAGCAGTACTTC. It specifies CASSQDRGTFYEQYF.

This chain links TRBV5-4 with TRBJ2-7; tentatively, D is TRBD1 (5 bases). Trimming left V 5 bases short and J 4 bases short, with 16 bases between. Germline CDR1 SGHNT, CDR2 YYREEE (reference sequence). The length of the CDR3 is 14 residues. CDR3 residues: CASSPGSRSYEQYF. The CDR3 bases are TGTGCCAGCAGTCCAGGGTCTAGGTCGTACGAGCAGTACTTC.

The chain combines TRBV7-2 with TRBJ2-5; 11 positions match TRBD2. Germline CDR1 SGHTA, CDR2 FQGNSA. J was trimmed by 5 bases and V by 5 bases; bases with no gene match: 10. The CDR3 sequence is 16 residues long. CDR3 amino acids: CASSPVGLAGGETQYF. CDR3 nucleotide sequence: TGTGCCAGCAGCCCCGTTGGGCTAGCGGGAGGCGAGACCCAGTACTTC.

This chain uses TRBV21-1 with TRBJ2-7; the table gives TRBD2 as D, unverified against the DNA. TRBV21-1 is classified as a pseudogene. The CDR3 spans 15 residues. CDR3 residues: CATSLAGEALYEQYF. CDR3 nucleotide sequence: TGTGCCACCTCGCTAGCGGGAGAAGCCCTTTACGAGCAGTACTTC.